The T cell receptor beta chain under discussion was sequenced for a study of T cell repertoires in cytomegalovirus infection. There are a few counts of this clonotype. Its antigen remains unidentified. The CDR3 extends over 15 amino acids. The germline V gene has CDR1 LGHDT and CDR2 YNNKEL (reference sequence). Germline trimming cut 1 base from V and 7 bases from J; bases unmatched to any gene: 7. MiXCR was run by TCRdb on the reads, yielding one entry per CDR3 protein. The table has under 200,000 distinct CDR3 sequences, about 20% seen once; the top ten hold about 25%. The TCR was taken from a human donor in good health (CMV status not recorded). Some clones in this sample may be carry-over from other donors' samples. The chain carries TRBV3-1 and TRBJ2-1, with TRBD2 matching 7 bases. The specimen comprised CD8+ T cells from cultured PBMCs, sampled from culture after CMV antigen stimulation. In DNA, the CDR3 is TGTGCCAGCAGCCAAGGCGGGGGATACAAAAATGAGCAGTTCTTC. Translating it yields CASSQGGGYKNEQFF.